This TCR beta chain was identified in a study of shared clonotypes between healthy human individuals (dated by TCRdb to between 2020 and 2021). Regarding the study in general: The cohort comprised two women and three men aged 18 to 49 years. Per donor, leukapheresis produced somewhere between about 0.8 and 9.5 billion PBMCs. To estimate repertoire size and how much clonotype sharing occurs between individuals, the study deeply sequenced the blood TCR repertoires of several healthy adults. For each donor, three plates each were used for CD4 naive and CD4 memory, two plates were used for CD8 naive, and one plate was used for CD8 memory. Different laboratories and diverse techniques were used to prepare libraries and sequence TCR repertoires, to increase sequencing depth and limit assay-specific biases.

Paper-wide results and their limitations: Compared with non-shared clonotypes, the clonotypes found in all four sorted-subset donors had higher generation probabilities. When a few donors were compared, the shared fraction of clonotypes was about 5% for naive CD4, roughly 3.3% for naive CD8, more than 2% for memory CD4, and 0.4% for memory CD8. Pairwise subsampling led to the expectation that sequencing depth would affect the degree of clonotype sharing among donors. Because the study included a small number of donors, the genetic and exposure-history diversity represented was limited. Sampling was restricted to blood, and TCR repertoires in tissues likely differ from the TCR repertoires found in blood. Rarefaction of sorted-subset datasets indicated incomplete sequencing despite the large sequencing depth. Naive subsets generally had larger estimated clonotype richness than memory subsets.

Remarks on this clone: This receptor's antigen is unknown. Per-base quality was not reported, and no clone a single base away is much larger than it.

Donors were healthy HIV-negative adults with no recently reported acute infections or vaccinations. Every donor was a Caucasian adult residing in Nashville, Tennessee, USA. CD4+ T cells were enriched by magnetic negative selection; naive cells were then positively selected on CD45RA, and the negative fraction formed the memory subset. Blood was obtained by leukapheresis, after which PBMCs were separated by Ficoll-Histopaque density gradient centrifugation and cryopreserved in liquid nitrogen vapor phase. Analytical flow cytometry was used to check the purity and quantity of each magnetically sorted T cell population. From each sorted fraction, genomic DNA was isolated and quantified by UV absorbance on a Nanodrop 2000c. Using the deep immunoSEQ assay, multiplex PCR amplified TCR CDR3 regions from genomic DNA. For each cell subset, the extracted genomic DNA was distributed evenly across all wells of several immunoSEQ 96-well plates, and each plate served as one replicate. Each replicate PCR for sorted subsets received about 220 ng genomic DNA, equal to 28,000 or so T cell genomes. Purified libraries were quantified with a Qubit 3.0 fluorometer, sized on a Bioanalyzer 2100, and re-quantified with the KAPA Library Quantification kit. Each immunoSEQ 96-well plate was sequenced on its own single-read 150-cycle Illumina NextSeq 550 flow cell. Regarding the original processing steps: The immunoSEQ output contained only junctional sequences without quality scores, so filtering could not match that applied to full-length reads. Sequences were annotated with PyIR, a Python wrapper for IgBLAST v1.9, using IMGT germline references to assign V/J genes and CDR3. Reads with weak V/J assignments (E-value above 1e-6), missing CDR3, stop codons, out-of-frame junctions, or ambiguous translated residues were removed. A V3J clonotype was defined by an identical inferred V gene, J gene, and CDR3 amino acid sequence. The percentage overlap between two repertoires was calculated by dividing the number of shared unique clonotypes by the size of the smaller repertoire. Repertoire richness was assessed with RTK rarefaction, the Chao1 estimator, and Recon v2.1 estimates of unobserved clonotypes. For all TCRbeta clonotypes obtained by the gDNA method from several donors, generation probabilities were computed with OLGA. Here the immuneACCESS table is served through TCRdb, limited to in-frame sequences with V and J called. Missing clones are a known gap in these copies; in checked studies unresolved V genes cover under half, and the rest lacks a known reason. That table gives V, J and clone size, and the DNA gave D and trimming. The sample table holds under 1,100,000 clones, of which approximately 76% were seen once. The ten largest clones add up to approximately 1.5% of the sample.

Sequencing was done on a sample of memory CD4+ T cells sorted from blood. This specimen's cell subset or site label, interpreted: CD45RA-negative fraction. The receptor's source is a young man in good health.

The CDR3 region reads CASSLGPVEQFF. The DNA sequence is given as TGTGCCAGCAGCTTGGGACCGGTTGAGCAGTTCTTC. Rearrangement joined TRBV5-6 to TRBJ2-1; no D gene call is confident. V is pared back by 0 bases and J by 9 bases, with 7 bases lying between the germline termini. The germline V gene gives CDR1 as SGHDT and CDR2 as YYEEEE. CDR3 length: 12 amino acids, cysteine to phenylalanine. Only the CDR3 region is kept as DNA, spanning 36 bases read in frame from base 1.